This T cell receptor beta chain was sequenced in a study of PD-L1 blockade in urothelial cancer. Study information: Most patients, about nine tenths of the roughly 30, were males with bladder-origin cancer. Chemotherapy regimens numbering 0 to 3 had been given to patients. Blood was subjected to analysis at 3 weeks (second dose) and 6 weeks following treatment start.

Patients had urothelial carcinoma that was locally advanced or metastatic. The assay was immunoSEQ multiplex PCR, and TCRdb's table has in-frame clones only and misses some. The sample lists 30,000 to 45,000 clones; 90% were seen once. Sequenced here: PBMCs, sampled around atezolizumab (anti-PD-L1) treatment. The TCR comes from a man between 65 and 80 years old with urothelial cancer.

The CDR3 spells CATSRDLTGKGYEQYF. The CDR3 DNA reads as TGTGCCACCAGCAGAGATCTCACAGGGAAAGGCTACGAGCAGTACTTC. The genes are TRBV15 and TRBJ2-7; tentatively, D is TRBD1 (6 bases). CDR3 size: 16 residues. With 0 bases removed from V and 3 bases from J, the gap between germline ends came to 15 bases. Germline CDR1 and CDR2: LNHNV and YYDKDF (reference sequence).